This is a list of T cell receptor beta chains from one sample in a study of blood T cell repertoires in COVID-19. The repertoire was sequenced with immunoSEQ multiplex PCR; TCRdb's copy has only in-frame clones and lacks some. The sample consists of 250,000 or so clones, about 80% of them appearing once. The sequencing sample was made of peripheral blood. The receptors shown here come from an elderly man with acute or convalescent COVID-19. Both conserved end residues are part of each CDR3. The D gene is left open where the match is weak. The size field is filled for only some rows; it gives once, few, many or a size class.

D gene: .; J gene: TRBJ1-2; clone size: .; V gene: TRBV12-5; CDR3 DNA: TGTGCTAGTGGTTTGTATCCCTATGGCTACACCTTC; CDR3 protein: CASGLYPYGYTF
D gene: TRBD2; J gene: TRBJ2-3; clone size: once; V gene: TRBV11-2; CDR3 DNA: TGTGCCAGCAGCCCGCTACGGGCTAGCGGAGCCACCACAGATACGCAGTATTTT; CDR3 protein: CASSPLRASGATTDTQYF
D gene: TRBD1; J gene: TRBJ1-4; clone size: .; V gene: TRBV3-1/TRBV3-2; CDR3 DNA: TGTGCCAGCAGCCTCGGGACAGGACGAGGGTATGAAAAACTGTTTTTT; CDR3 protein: CASSLGTGRGYEKLFF
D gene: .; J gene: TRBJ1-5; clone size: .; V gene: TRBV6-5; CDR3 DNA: TGTGCCAGCAGCGACGGGGGGGCCCGCAATCAGCCCCAGCATTTT; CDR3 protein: CASSDGGARNQPQHF
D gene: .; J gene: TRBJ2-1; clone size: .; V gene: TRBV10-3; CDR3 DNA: TGTGCCATCAGTCCCGGCCTCTCTAGCAATGAGCAGTTCTTC; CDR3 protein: CAISPGLSSNEQFF
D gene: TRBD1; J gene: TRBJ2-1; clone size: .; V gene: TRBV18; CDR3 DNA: TGTGCCAGCTCACCAAAGACAGGGGGCCCTTCCTACAATGAGCAGTTCTTC; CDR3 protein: CASSPKTGGPSYNEQFF
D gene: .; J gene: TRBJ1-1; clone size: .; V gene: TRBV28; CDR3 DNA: TGTGCCAGCAGTTTAGGGGCGTATGGCAGGCCGAACACTGAAGCTTTCTTT; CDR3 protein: CASSLGAYGRPNTEAFF
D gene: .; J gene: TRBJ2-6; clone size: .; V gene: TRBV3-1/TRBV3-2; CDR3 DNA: TGTGCCAGCAGCCAAGTTCTCTCTGGGGCCAACGTCCTGACTTTC; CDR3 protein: CASSQVLSGANVLTF
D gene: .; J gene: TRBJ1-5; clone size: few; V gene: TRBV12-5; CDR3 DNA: TGTGCTAGTGCCTTGGTAGGGGGGGGGCTGATTTATAGCAATCAGCCCCAGCATTTT; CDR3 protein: CASALVGGGLIYSNQPQHF
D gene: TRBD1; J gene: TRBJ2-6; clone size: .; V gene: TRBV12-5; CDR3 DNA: TGTGCTAGTGGGCCCGGGACAGCTAGCTCTGGGGCCAACGTCCTGACTTTC; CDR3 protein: CASGPGTASSGANVLTF
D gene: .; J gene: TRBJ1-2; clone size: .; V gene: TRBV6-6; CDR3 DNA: TGTGCCAGCAGTTACCCCCCTGGCGGGAGTAACTATGGCTACACCTTC; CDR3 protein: CASSYPPGGSNYGYTF
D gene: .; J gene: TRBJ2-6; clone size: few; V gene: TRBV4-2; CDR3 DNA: TGTGCCAGCAGCCAATTAGTGGGACTGGGAGATGGGGCCAACGTCCTGACTTTC; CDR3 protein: CASSQLVGLGDGANVLTF
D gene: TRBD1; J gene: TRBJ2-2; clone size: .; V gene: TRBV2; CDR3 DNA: TGTGCCAGCAGAAGGACAGGGTCGAACACCGGGGAGCTGTTTTTT; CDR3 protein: CASRRTGSNTGELFF
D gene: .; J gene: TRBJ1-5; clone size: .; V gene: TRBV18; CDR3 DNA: TGTGCCAGCTCACCACAGGGGTACAATCAGCCCCAGCATTTT; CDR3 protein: CASSPQGYNQPQHF
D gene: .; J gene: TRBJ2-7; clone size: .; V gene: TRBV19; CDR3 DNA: TGTGCCAGTAGTATAGATGGGCGTGGAGGGGCCACCTACGAGCAGTACTTC; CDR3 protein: CASSIDGRGGATYEQYF
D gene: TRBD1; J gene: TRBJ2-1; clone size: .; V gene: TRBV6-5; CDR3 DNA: TGTGCCAGCAGTTACTATTTAGGGACAGGGGGCGGTGAGCAGTTCTTC; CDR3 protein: CASSYYLGTGGGEQFF
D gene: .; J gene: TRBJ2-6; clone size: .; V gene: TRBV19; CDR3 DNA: TGTGCCAGTAGTAGCGGGGGCGCTGGGGCCAACGTCCTGACTTTC; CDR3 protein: CASSSGGAGANVLTF
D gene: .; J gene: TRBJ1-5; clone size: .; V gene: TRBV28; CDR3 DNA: TGTGCCAGCAGGGCACAGCTAAATCAGCCCCAGCATTTT; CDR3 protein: CASRAQLNQPQHF
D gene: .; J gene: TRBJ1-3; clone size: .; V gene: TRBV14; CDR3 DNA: TGTGCCAGCAGCCGCCTCAGGGGTGGAAACACCATATATTTT; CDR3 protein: CASSRLRGGNTIYF
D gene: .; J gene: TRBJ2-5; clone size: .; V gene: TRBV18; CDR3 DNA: TGTGCCAGCTCACTCGGACAACAAGAGACCCAGTACTTC; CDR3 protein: CASSLGQQETQYF
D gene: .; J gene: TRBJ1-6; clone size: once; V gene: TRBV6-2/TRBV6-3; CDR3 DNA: TGTGCCAGCAGTTACTCCGGGAGGGAAACCTATAATTCACCCCTCCACTTT; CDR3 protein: CASSYSGRETYNSPLHF
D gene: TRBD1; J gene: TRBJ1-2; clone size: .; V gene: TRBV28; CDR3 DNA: TGTGCCAGCACCCATCAGGGGGTCGATGGCTACACCTTC; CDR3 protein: CASTHQGVDGYTF
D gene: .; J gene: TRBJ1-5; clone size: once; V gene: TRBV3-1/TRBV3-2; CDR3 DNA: TGTGCCAGCAGCCGGAGAGAGAACAATCAGCCCCAGCATTTT; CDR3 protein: CASSRRENNQPQHF
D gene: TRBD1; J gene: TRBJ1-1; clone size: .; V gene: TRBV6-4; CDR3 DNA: TGTGCCAGCAGGAGGACAGGAGATAACACTGAAGCTTTCTTT; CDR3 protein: CASRRTGDNTEAFF
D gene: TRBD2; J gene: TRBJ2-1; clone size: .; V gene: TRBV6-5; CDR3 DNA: TGTGCCAGCAGTTACTCGAGCCTCAAGGGAGGGAATGAGCAGTTCTTC; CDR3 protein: CASSYSSLKGGNEQFF
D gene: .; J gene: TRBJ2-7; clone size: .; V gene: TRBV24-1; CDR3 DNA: TGTGCCACCAGTGACCCGACAGTACATGACTACGAGCAGTACTTC; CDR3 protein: CATSDPTVHDYEQYF
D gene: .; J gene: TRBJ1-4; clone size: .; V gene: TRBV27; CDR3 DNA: TGTGCCAGCAGACCCGGGACATCCACAACTAATGAAAAACTGTTTTTT; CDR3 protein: CASRPGTSTTNEKLFF
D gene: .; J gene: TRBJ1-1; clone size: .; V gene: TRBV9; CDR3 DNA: TGTGCCAGCAGCGTCCGCGGCGCGAACACTGAAGCTTTCTTT; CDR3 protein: CASSVRGANTEAFF
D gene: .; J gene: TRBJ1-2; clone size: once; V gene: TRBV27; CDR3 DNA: TGTGCCAGCAGCCCAGCAGGGGCAGCCTATGGCTACACCTTC; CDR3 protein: CASSPAGAAYGYTF
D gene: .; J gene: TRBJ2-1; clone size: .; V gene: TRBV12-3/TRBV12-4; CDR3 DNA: TGTGCCAGACGTCCACAGTCGTACAATGAGCAGTTCTTC; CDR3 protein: CARRPQSYNEQFF
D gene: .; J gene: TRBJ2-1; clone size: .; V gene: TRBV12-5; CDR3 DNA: TGTGCTAGTGGTCTTAGGATCCAGGGCTACTACAACAATGAGCAGTTCTTC; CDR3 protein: CASGLRIQGYYNNEQFF
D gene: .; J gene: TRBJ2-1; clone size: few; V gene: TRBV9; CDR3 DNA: TGTGCCAGCAGCGTAGTCGGTCGGGGTACCTACAATGAGCAGTTCTTC; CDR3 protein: CASSVVGRGTYNEQFF
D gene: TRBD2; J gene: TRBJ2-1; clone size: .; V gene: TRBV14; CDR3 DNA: TGTGCCAGCAGCCTACTAGCGGGCACTTACAATGAGCAGTTCTTC; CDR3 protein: CASSLLAGTYNEQFF
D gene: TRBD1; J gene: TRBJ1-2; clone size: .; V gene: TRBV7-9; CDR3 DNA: TGTGCCAGCAGCCTCAGGCAAGGGGGCGCCTCTGGCTACACCTTC; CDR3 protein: CASSLRQGGASGYTF
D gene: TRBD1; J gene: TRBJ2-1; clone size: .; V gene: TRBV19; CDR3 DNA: TGTGCCAGTAGGCTAAACAGGGGGAGTTACAATGAGCAGTTCTTC; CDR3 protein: CASRLNRGSYNEQFF